The table lists the clone carrying this T cell receptor beta chain with a few counts. Its antigen is not known. It may be a read error: a sequence one base away is much more abundant. This record comes from a study of tumor and adjacent non-tumor tissue in lung cancer. Background on the study: Samples averaged approximately 4.2 million productive TCRbeta reads each. Study results and limitations: Tumor TCR diversity, when higher, was linked to shorter survival.

Three rounds of nested PCR, following a modified ARM-PCR protocol, produced the TCRbeta library. TCRdb fed the multiplex PCR reads into MiXCR, producing one record per CDR3 protein. The table shows about 68,000 distinct CDR3 sequences, with 55% to 70% occurring only once. The template was RNA from unsorted bulk tissue. This sequence originates from a man between 50 and 59 years old with non-small cell lung cancer. Material: lung tumor tissue.

The CDR3 coding sequence is TGCAGCGTTGAAGGACTCCTGAATACGCAGCATTTT. Translated: CSVEGLLNTQHF. The chain carries TRBV29-1 and TRBJ2-3; D not certain. TRBJ1-5 matches the DNA end more closely, so the J call is doubtful. The CDR3 spans 12 residues. The germline gives CDR1 SQVTM, CDR2 ANQGSEA.